This T cell receptor beta chain emerged from a study of immune evolution from preneoplasia to lung adenocarcinoma. Clones were read by immunoSEQ multiplex PCR, and TCRdb kept only the in-frame ones, dropping some. The sample consists of fewer than 10,000 clones, roughly three quarters of them appearing once. Patients had resection in Japan or China between about 2013 and 2017. Histologic diagnosis was independently verified by two lung pathologists. CDR3 length equals 15 residues. Germline V gene sequence: CDR1 LGHNA, CDR2 YNFKEQ. Trimming took off 0 bases at V and 5 bases at J, with 10 bases between the two ends.

The gene calls are TRBV4-2 and TRBJ1-4, with a tentative D call TRBD1 (5 bases). The source of this sequence is a person aged 80 or older with lung adenocarcinoma. The sample consisted of FFPE lung adenocarcinoma in situ tissue. The CDR3 protein is CASSQELTVNEKLFF. The CDR3 DNA sequence: TGTGCCAGCAGCCAAGAGTTGACAGTCAATGAAAAACTGTTTTTT.